This T cell receptor (beta chain) was found in a study of blood T cell repertoires in COVID-19. Study background: Material from acute and convalescent COVID-19 was sourced from the United States, Italy and Spain. PBMCs, B-cell-depleted T cells, or T cells were the source of the cDNA or gDNA that made up the material.

Germline values: CDR1 GTSNPN, CDR2 SVGIG (reference sequence). V was cut by 2 bases and J by 4 bases, with 14 bases left in between. This CDR3 contains 14 residues. In the study's own analysis: How many nucleated cells were present was estimated from reference gene primer amplification. This table comes from immunoSEQ multiplex PCR, and its TCRdb copy is limited to in-frame clones, with some not included. The V and J calls and clone size were taken over from that table, and D and trimming were inferred from the DNA. The sample contains 120,000 to 150,000 clones, 65% to 85% of which appear only once. This clone has just a few counts.

What was sequenced was peripheral blood. The receptor was derived from a man in his sixties with active or convalescent COVID-19. The chain couples TRBV30 to TRBJ1-1; D is unresolved. Here the CDR3 reads CAWSYGREGTEAFF. In DNA, the CDR3 is TGTGCCTGGAGTTACGGCCGGGAAGGCACTGAAGCTTTCTTT.